This T cell receptor (beta chain) was recorded in a study of T-cell reconstitution after alpha-beta-depleted transplantation in children. Library preparation (for TCRbeta) was performed with unique molecular identifiers. In TCRdb, the PCR reads were re-called with MiXCR into one record per CDR3 protein. The table has more than 150,000 distinct CDR3 sequences, around 7% seen once; the top ten hold 3% to 3.5%. CDR1 and CDR2 (germline): MNHEY, SVGAGI. The CDR3 is 12 residues long. V shed 7 bases and J shed 4 bases, with 7 bases lying between them. This clonotype came up many times. Here the sequenced sample was PBMCs from the stem cell graft donor, taken from the stem cell graft. The sequence was collected from a human donor who donated a stem cell graft to a child with Wiskott-Aldrich syndrome. The gene calls are TRBV6-5 and TRBJ2-2; D uncertain. The CDR3 nucleotides read TGTGCCAGCAACTTAGGCACCGGGGAGCTGTTTTTT. This gives the protein CASNLGTGELFF.